The T cell receptor beta chain described here comes from a study of cytomegalovirus exposure and HLA in healthy donors. Study-level results: In a later analysis, at a false discovery rate of 0.05, some 15,000 TCR beta sequences were associated with HLA alleles. In a later analysis, TCR beta V- and J-gene trimming showed a link to a missense DCLRE1C variant.

These donors counted as nominally healthy when sampled, but unrecorded immune exposures were likely. With regard to this clone: Antigen specificity is unknown.

Researchers ran the PCR with 60 Vbeta and 13 Jbeta primers. In the authors' methods: A later analysis tallied about 80 million unique TCR beta chains, approximately 10 million of them shared. Assay used: immunoSEQ multiplex PCR; TCRdb lists only in-frame clones, some missing. Clonal size and the V and J genes are those of that table, whereas D and trimming came from the DNA. This repertoire shows around 150,000 clones, 68% found once; its top ten account for approximately 1.5%. Germline V gives CDR1 MDHEN, CDR2 SYDVKM. The germline V and J ends were trimmed by 4 bases and 5 bases, with 8 bases remaining between them. The CDR3 covers 12 residues.

The gene calls are TRBV28 and TRBJ1-2; D gene ambiguous. Sequencing input: PBMCs. The TCR comes from a man in his forties or fifties in good health and CMV-seronegative. The CDR3 nucleotides are TGTGCCAGCAGTTATGTAGCATATGGCTACACCTTC. Protein sequence: CASSYVAYGYTF.